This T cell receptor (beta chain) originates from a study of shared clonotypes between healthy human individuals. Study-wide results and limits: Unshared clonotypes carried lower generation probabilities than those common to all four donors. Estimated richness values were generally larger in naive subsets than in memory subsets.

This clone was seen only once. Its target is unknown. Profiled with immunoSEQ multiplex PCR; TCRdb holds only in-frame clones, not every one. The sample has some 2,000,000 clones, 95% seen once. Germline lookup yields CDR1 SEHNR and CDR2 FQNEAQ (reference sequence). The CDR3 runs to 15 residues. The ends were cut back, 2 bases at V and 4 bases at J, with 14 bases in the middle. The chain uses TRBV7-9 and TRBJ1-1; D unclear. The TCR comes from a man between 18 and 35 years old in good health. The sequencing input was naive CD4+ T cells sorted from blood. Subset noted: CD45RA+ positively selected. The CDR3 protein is CASSLWVGGSTEAFF. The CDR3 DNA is TGTGCCAGCAGCTTATGGGTCGGTGGTAGCACTGAAGCTTTCTTT.